A single sample is the source of the 26 T cell receptor beta chains below, sequenced in a study of blood T cell repertoires in COVID-19. Here immunoSEQ multiplex PCR was the method, and the copy in TCRdb shows in-frame clones only, minus some. Among 150,000 to 180,000 clones listed, 70% to 85% were seen once. The sample consisted of peripheral blood. These receptors all stem from a man aged 55 to 70 with COVID-19, enrolled during active disease.

The chain combines TRBV7-2 with TRBJ1-1; 12 bases are shared with TRBD1. The CDR3 contains 17 residues. In germline, CDR1 is SGHTA, CDR2 FQGNSA. J lost 2 bases, V lost 4 bases, and 8 bases had no gene match. DNA of the CDR3: TGTGCCAGCAGCTCATCCGGGACAGGGGGCGGAAACACTGAAGCTTTCTTT. Translated: CASSSSGTGGGNTEAFF.

V is TRBV2 and J is TRBJ2-5; D may be TRBD2 (5 bases). CDR1 and CDR2 from the germline V gene are SNHLY and FYNNEI. V was cut by 5 bases and J by 4 bases, with 14 bases left in between. There are 14 residues in the CDR3. CDR3 coding DNA: TGTGCCAGCAGTCGAGTGGAGGTGTCAGAGACCCAGTACTTC. Its protein product is CASSRVEVSETQYF. The full variable domain, its missing parts supplied by reference TRBV2 and TRBJ2-5, is EPEVTQTPSHQVTQMGQEVILRCVPISNHLYFYWYRQILGQKVEFLVSFYNNEISEKSEIFDDQFSVERPDGSNFTLKIRSTKLEDSAMYFCASSRVEVSETQYFGPGTRLLVL.

The J gene is TRBJ1-1, the V gene TRBV27; D unclear. This CDR3 has 15 residues. CDR1 MNHEY and CDR2 SMNVEV come from the germline V gene (reference sequence). The V gene lost 6 bases and the J gene lost 1 base, with 15 bases spanning the gap. Here the CDR3 DNA reads TGTGCCAGCAGAATAAATGACTTAGAGAACACTGAAGCTTTCTTT. Amino acids: CASRINDLENTEAFF.

The chain couples TRBV6-2 or TRBV6-3 to TRBJ1-3; weak D call: TRBD1 (5 bases). Trimming took off 0 bases at V and 2 bases at J, with 5 bases between the two ends. This CDR3 is 14 amino acids long. Germline CDR1 is MNHEY and CDR2 is SVGEGT. This CDR3 reads CASSYSTAGNTIYF. CDR3 DNA: TGTGCCAGCAGTTACTCGACAGCTGGAAACACCATATATTTT.

V is TRBV6-4 and J is TRBJ2-2, with TRBD2 matching over 8 bases. CDR3 length equals 14 residues. Germline loops: CDR1 MRHNA, CDR2 SNTAGT. Trimming at V came to 10 bases and at J to 3 bases, leaving 7 bases not matched to a gene. CDR3 sequence reads: CATRTSYDTGELFF. The CDR3 DNA reads TGTGCCACCCGGACTAGCTATGACACCGGGGAGCTGTTTTTT.

This clone appeared a single time. The V and J genes are TRBV7-3 and TRBJ1-1; no clear D gene. In germline, CDR1 is SGHTA, CDR2 FQGTGA. Trimming took 1 base from V and 4 from J, leaving 22 bases between them. The CDR3 runs 18 residues. The CDR3 is CASSLNPSFRVGSTEAFF. CDR3 sequence (DNA): TGTGCCAGCAGCTTAAACCCGTCATTTAGGGTTGGGAGCACTGAAGCTTTCTTT.

The J gene is TRBJ2-2, the V gene TRBV2; 9 bases align to TRBD1. V trimming: 6 bases; J trimming: 5 bases; junction bases outside the gene matches: 4. Per the germline V gene, CDR1 is SNHLY and CDR2 is FYNNEI. The CDR3 totals 14 residues. CDR3 region: CASRGQGRTGELFF. In DNA, the CDR3 is TGTGCCAGCAGGGGACAGGGTCGGACCGGGGAGCTGTTTTTT.

This chain connects TRBV18 to TRBJ2-1; 8 bases are a match to TRBD2. The germline V gene encodes CDR1 KGHSH and CDR2 LQKENI. Trimming took 6 bases from V and 1 from J; bases not matched to a gene: 11. The CDR3 totals 17 residues. The CDR3 DNA follows: TGTGCCAGCTCCCCTAGCCATGGCGGGGGGTCCTACAATGAGCAGTTCTTC. Translation: CASSPSHGGGSYNEQFF.

The chain has TRBV28 and TRBJ2-7; 9 bases map to TRBD2. The CDR3 is 11 amino acids. CDR1 and CDR2 (germline): MDHEN, SYDVKM. With 6 bases clipped from V and 10 bases from J, the junction kept 4 bases outside the gene matches. The CDR3 nucleotides read TGTGCCAGCAGCCTGGGACTAGCTCAGTACTTC. Residues: CASSLGLAQYF.

The chain is built from TRBV2 and TRBJ1-5, with D unresolved. Trimming left V 6 bases short and J 4 bases short, with 13 bases between. CDR3 size: 14 residues. Germline CDR1 reads SNHLY; CDR2 reads FYNNEI. The CDR3 sequence: CASSIQGGNQPQHF. As DNA, the CDR3 is TGTGCCAGCAGCATTCAAGGAGGGAATCAGCCCCAGCATTTT.

This clone was detected only once. The V call is TRBV10-3, the J call TRBJ2-5, with D tentatively TRBD1 (5 bases). Germline V gives CDR1 ENHRY, CDR2 SYGVKD. This CDR3 spans 14 amino acids. With 0 bases removed from V and 3 bases from J, the gap between germline ends came to 8 bases. CDR3 in amino acids: CAISESAREETQYF. The CDR3 DNA sequence: TGTGCCATCAGTGAGTCGGCCAGGGAAGAGACCCAGTACTTC.

The CDR3 DNA follows: TGTGCCAGCAGGATAGATGAAAAACTGTTTTTT. Its protein product is CASRIDEKLFF. This chain links TRBV6-6 with TRBJ1-4; unclear D gene. CDR1 MNHNY and CDR2 SVGAGI come from the germline V gene (reference sequence). V was cut by 6 bases and J by 6 bases, with 5 bases left in between. The CDR3 runs 11 residues.

This chain connects TRBV7-2 to TRBJ1-5; 7 nucleotides agree with TRBD1. This CDR3 comprises 14 residues. Germline-derived CDR1 and CDR2 are SGHTA and FQGNSA. The ends lost 5 bases at V and 2 bases at J; junction bases unmatched: 3. The CDR3 region has the DNA TGTGCCAGCAGCCCTGACAGGGGCAATCAGCCCCAGCATTTT. Encoded protein: CASSPDRGNQPQHF.

This rearrangement joins TRBV27 to TRBJ1-5; 8 bases are a match to TRBD1. The CDR3 extends over 14 amino acids. Losses at the gene ends were 6 bases for V and 9 bases for J; bases not matched to a gene: 10. The germline CDR1 and CDR2 sequences are MNHEY and SMNVEV (reference sequence). The CDR3 is CASSRDRMRRPQHF. In DNA, the CDR3 is TGTGCCAGCAGCCGGGACAGGATGCGTCGGCCCCAGCATTTT.

The genes are TRBV24-1 and TRBJ1-5; D is unclear. From germline, CDR1 is KGHDR and CDR2 SFDVKD. The CDR3 loop spans 18 amino acids. Trimming left V 0 bases short and J 0 bases short, with 14 bases between. CDR3 in amino acids: CATSDLEAREYSNQPQHF. DNA for the CDR3: TGTGCCACCAGTGATTTGGAGGCCCGGGAATATAGCAATCAGCCCCAGCATTTT.

This chain uses TRBV6-5 with TRBJ2-3, with 10 bases fitting TRBD2. The germline V gene has CDR1 MNHEY and CDR2 SVGAGI. V lost 7 bases, J lost 8 bases, and 9 bases stayed unmatched. There are 14 residues in the CDR3. The CDR3 region has the DNA TGTGCCAGCATGATTTGGACTAGCGGCGGTACGCAGTATTTT. The encoded protein is CASMIWTSGGTQYF.

The rearrangement joins TRBV19 to TRBJ2-3; 7 nucleotides agree with TRBD2. With 7 bases clipped from V and 2 bases from J, the junction kept 3 bases outside the gene matches. The CDR3 consists of 13 residues. Germline V gene lookup returns CDR1 LNHDA and CDR2 SQIVND (reference sequence). CDR3 residues: CASTKRDTDTQYF. CDR3 nucleotides: TGTGCCAGTACAAAGCGGGACACAGATACGCAGTATTTT.

This clone was counted between two and nine times. The genes are TRBV29-1 and TRBJ1-2; D uncertain. V lost 0 bases, J lost 4 bases, and 6 bases lay in between. The CDR3 loop spans 12 amino acids. Germline lookup yields CDR1 SQVTM and CDR2 ANQGSEA. CDR3 coding DNA: TGCAGCGTTGAAGATCCCCTCTATGGCTACACCTTC. Its translation: CSVEDPLYGYTF.

The gene calls are TRBV6-6 and TRBJ2-1, with 9 bases lining up with TRBD2. The CDR3 has 16 residues. CDR1 is MNHNY and CDR2 is SVGAGI in the germline V gene (reference sequence). Unmatched junction bases numbered 7, after V lost 6 bases and J lost 1 base. The CDR3, as DNA: TGTGCCAGCAGATCATTTAGCGGGGGTTCCTACAATGAGCAGTTCTTC. Translation: CASRSFSGGSYNEQFF.

The chain carries TRBV30 and TRBJ1-2; 11 bases align to TRBD1. J lost 1 base, V lost 7 bases, and 5 bases had no gene match. Germline CDR1 reads GTSNPN; CDR2 reads SVGIG (reference sequence). This CDR3 has 14 amino acids. The CDR3 DNA reads TGTGCCTCACAGGACAGGGGGCTTAACTATGGCTACACCTTC. It yields the protein CASQDRGLNYGYTF. The variable domain in full, with the rest retrieved from reference TRBV30 and TRBJ1-2, is SQTIHQWPATLVQPVGSPLSLECTVEGTSNPNLYWYRQAAGRGLQLLFYSVGIGQISSEVPQNLSASRPQDRQFILSSKKLLLSDSGFYLCASQDRGLNYGYTFGSGTRLTVV.

The chain has TRBV6-5 and TRBJ1-2; TRBD1 aligns across 9 bases. With V trimmed by 0 bases and J by 6 bases, 5 bases remained unmatched. The CDR3 extends over 15 amino acids. Germline values: CDR1 MNHEY, CDR2 SVGAGI. CDR3 DNA sequence: TGTGCCAGCAGTTACTCGTGGGGGACAGGGAATGGCTACACCTTC. Amino acid sequence: CASSYSWGTGNGYTF.

This rearrangement joins TRBV7-2 to TRBJ2-2; no clear D gene. Per the germline V gene, CDR1 is SGHTA and CDR2 is FQGNSA. Trimming cost V 1 base and J 6 bases, with 9 bases left between them. The CDR3 runs to 14 residues. DNA of the CDR3: TGTGCCAGCAGCTTAGGTCGTCGGTCCGGGGAGCTGTTTTTT. The encoded protein is CASSLGRRSGELFF.

The chain has TRBV28 and TRBJ1-2; D is undetermined. Trimming took off 7 bases at V and 0 bases at J, with 15 bases between the two ends. Germline V CDR1 and CDR2: MDHEN, SYDVKM. This CDR3 spans 15 amino acids. The CDR3 is CASTPSRVPNYGYTF. CDR3 DNA: TGTGCCAGCACCCCCTCCCGGGTTCCTAACTATGGCTACACCTTC.

The rearrangement links TRBV28 to TRBJ2-7; 9 nucleotides match TRBD2. This CDR3 region has 14 residues. V shed 7 bases, J shed 4 bases, and the junction held 8 bases outside the gene matches. Germline lookup yields CDR1 MDHEN and CDR2 SYDVKM. CDR3 region: CASNPGTSPYEQYF. The CDR3 bases are TGTGCCAGCAATCCCGGGACTAGCCCATACGAGCAGTACTTC.

The chain couples TRBV7-9 to TRBJ1-1, with 8 bases lining up with TRBD1. Germline CDR1 is SEHNR and CDR2 is FQNEAQ (reference sequence). V was pared by 5 bases and J by 0 bases, with 5 bases of the junction left unmatched. This CDR3 is built from 15 residues. For the CDR3, the DNA is TGTGCCAGCAGCCCACGGACAGGGCTGAACACTGAAGCTTTCTTT. Residues: CASSPRTGLNTEAFF.

The genes are TRBV18 and TRBJ2-7, with D maybe TRBD1 (5 bases). CDR3 length: 15 amino acids. Germline V lookup: CDR1 KGHSH, CDR2 LQKENI. V dropped 3 bases and J dropped 2 bases, with 14 bases sitting between them. The CDR3 protein is CASSPSLDSPYEQYF. DNA of the CDR3: TGTGCCAGCTCACCGAGCCTAGACAGCCCCTACGAGCAGTACTTC.